A single sample is the source of the 21 T cell receptor beta chains below, sequenced in a study of HIV-infected patients and healthy controls. All unsorted peripheral T cells were captured because whole blood was used without fractionation. cDNA was made from 500 ng RNA using alpha and beta constant primers. Using multiplexing indices, alpha and beta chain libraries were generated apart by chain-specific third strand synthesis. TCRdb re-analysed the 5' RACE reads in MiXCR, keeping a single row per CDR3 protein. Of approximately 22,000 distinct CDR3 sequences listed, approximately 7.7% are singletons. Sequenced sample: blood. The receptors here all came from an adult in good health.

There are many counts of this clonotype. The chain recombines TRBV25-1 with TRBJ2-1, with 8 positions matching TRBD1. CDR1 and CDR2 from the germline V gene are MGHDK and SYGVNS. The CDR3 runs 15 residues. With V trimmed by 2 bases and J by 0 bases, 0 bases remained unmatched. This CDR3 is CASSEGTGSYNEQFF. Written as DNA, the CDR3 is TGTGCCAGCAGTGAAGGGACAGGCTCCTACAATGAGCAGTTCTTC.

This clonotype was counted between two and nine times. The CDR3 nucleotides are TGTGCCAGTAGTACGGACAGGGGCCCAGCTTCTGGAAACACCATATATTTT. Translation: CASSTDRGPASGNTIYF. V usage is TRBV19 and J usage is TRBJ1-3; 9 nucleotides agree with TRBD1. The length of the CDR3 is 17 residues. CDR1 LNHDA and CDR2 SQIVND come from the germline V gene (reference sequence). Unmatched junction bases numbered 8, after V lost 4 bases and J lost 1 base.

Ten or more counts support this clonotype. This chain uses TRBV7-9 with TRBJ1-4, with 7 nucleotides matching TRBD1. Per the germline V gene, CDR1 is SEHNR and CDR2 is FQNEAQ (reference sequence). The V segment lost 5 bases and the J segment 0 bases; nucleotides outside the gene matches: 0. This CDR3 has 14 residues. The CDR3 sequence is CASSTGATNEKLFF. The CDR3 nucleotides read TGTGCCAGCAGCACAGGGGCAACTAATGAAAAACTGTTTTTT.

This clonotype appeared many times. V is TRBV2 and J is TRBJ2-4; D gene unclear. V was cut by 6 bases and J by 6 bases, with 18 bases left in between. There are 15 residues in the CDR3. Per germline, CDR1 SNHLY and CDR2 FYNNEI. The CDR3 coding sequence is TGTGCCAGCAGCGATATCCTTTCTGGGTTAAACATTCAGTACTTC. Residues: CASSDILSGLNIQYF.

This clonotype appeared many times. The chain recombines TRBV20-1 with TRBJ1-1; D is ambiguous. Looked up from germline, CDR1 is DFQATT and CDR2 is SNEGSKA (reference sequence). Trimming shortened V by 6 bases and J by 7 bases, and 21 bases separated the two germline ends. The CDR3 sequence is 14 residues long. CDR3 region: CSASSFEAYDEAFF. For the CDR3, the DNA is TGCAGTGCGTCTTCGTTCGAGGCCTATGATGAAGCTTTCTTT.

This clonotype was found a few times. The CDR3 DNA reads as TGTGCCAGCGGCGAGGAGTCCCATGAGGGGGTTGCAACTAATGAAAAACTGTTTTTT. It is translated as CASGEESHEGVATNEKLFF. This chain joins TRBV12-3 or TRBV12-4 and TRBJ1-4; tentative D call: TRBD1 (6 bases). This CDR3 has 19 amino acids. V was pared by 8 bases and J by 0 bases, with 25 bases between.

This clonotype was found many times. The chain recombines TRBV10-3 with TRBJ1-3; no clear D. This CDR3 region has 17 residues. Per germline, CDR1 ENHRY and CDR2 SYGVKD. V lost 0 bases, J lost 0 bases, and 12 bases lay in between. CDR3 in amino acids: CAISESLTTSSGNTIYF. The CDR3 DNA follows: TGTGCCATCAGTGAGTCCCTTACCACGAGCTCTGGAAACACCATATATTTT.

This clonotype was detected many times. The V gene is TRBV10-2, the J gene TRBJ2-7; D may be TRBD1 (6 bases). Germline V gene lookup returns CDR1 WSHSY and CDR2 SAAADI. The CDR3 totals 13 residues. V gave up 7 bases and J gave up 4 bases, with 14 bases separating them. The CDR3 loop is CASTLDQGYEQYF. CDR3 nucleotides: TGCGCCAGCACGCTCGATCAGGGGTACGAGCAGTACTTC.

This clonotype was found many times. This rearrangement joins TRBV5-1 to TRBJ1-1; maybe TRBD1 (6 bases). With 4 bases removed from V and 4 bases from J, the gap between germline ends came to 11 bases. Germline V CDR1 and CDR2: SGHRS, YFSETQ. The CDR3 loop spans 13 amino acids. The CDR3 region has the DNA TGCGCCAGCAGCCCGACAGGTATCACTGAAGCTTTCTTT. Translation: CASSPTGITEAFF.

This clonotype was seen many times. This chain links TRBV30 with TRBJ1-5, with D maybe TRBD1 (5 bases). The germline V gene has CDR1 GTSNPN and CDR2 SVGIG (reference sequence). The CDR3 is 14 residues long. Trimming stripped 0 bases from V and 3 bases from J, with 9 bases between. Here the CDR3 reads CAWSVPGTNQPQHF. The CDR3 region has the DNA TGTGCCTGGAGTGTTCCGGGGACCAATCAGCCCCAGCATTTT.

At least ten counts were recorded for this clonotype. The rearrangement uses TRBV6-2 or TRBV6-3 and TRBJ2-2, with TRBD2 matching over 9 bases. V shed 1 base, J shed 4 bases, and the junction held 7 bases outside the gene matches. CDR3 length: 17 residues. In germline, CDR1 is MNHEY, CDR2 SVGEGT. The CDR3 DNA follows: TGTGCCAGCAGTTACTTCCAAGCGGGGGGTTTCACCGGGGAGCTGTTTTTT. Protein sequence: CASSYFQAGGFTGELFF.

This clonotype appeared a few times. The genes are TRBV4-2 and TRBJ2-1; TRBD2 matches 13 bases. The V and J ends lost 3 bases and 0 bases, in that order; junction bases with no gene match: 11. Germline CDR1 and CDR2: LGHNA and YNFKEQ. There are 20 residues in the CDR3. The CDR3 is CASSHTPGTSGASSYNEQFF. CDR3 DNA: TGTGCCAGCAGCCACACCCCCGGGACTAGCGGGGCTAGCTCCTACAATGAGCAGTTCTTC.

Ten or more counts support this clonotype. The V call is TRBV19, the J call TRBJ1-1; D remains ambiguous. This CDR3 region has 15 residues. V gave up 4 bases and J gave up 5 bases, with 17 bases separating them. In germline, CDR1 is LNHDA, CDR2 SQIVND (reference sequence). As DNA, the CDR3 is TGTGCCAGTAGTACTCACCCGGGCCGACGGACTGAAGCTTTCTTT. Translated, it gives CASSTHPGRRTEAFF.

This clonotype was counted many times. The chain uses TRBV30 and TRBJ1-5, with 9 positions matching TRBD1. The length of the CDR3 is 15 residues. Germline V gene lookup returns CDR1 GTSNPN and CDR2 SVGIG (reference sequence). With 1 base clipped from V and 0 bases from J, the junction kept 1 base outside the gene matches. The CDR3 sequence is CAWSGGQGSNQPQHF. In DNA form, the CDR3 reads TGTGCCTGGAGTGGGGGACAGGGTAGCAATCAGCCCCAGCATTTT.

This clonotype was seen at least ten times. The rearrangement joins TRBV5-1 to TRBJ1-2, with D perhaps TRBD1 (6 bases). Germline CDR1 SGHRS, CDR2 YFSETQ. The CDR3 is 13 residues long. V dropped 5 bases and J dropped 2 bases, with 10 bases sitting between them. The CDR3 here is CASSPDRNYGYTF. The DNA of the CDR3 is TGCGCCAGCAGTCCTGACAGGAACTATGGCTACACCTTC.

This clonotype showed up just a few times. The chain employs TRBV5-4 and TRBJ1-2; 8 bases match TRBD1. The CDR3 loop spans 16 amino acids. The germline gives CDR1 SGHNT, CDR2 YYREEE (reference sequence). V shed 4 bases, J shed 7 bases, and the junction held 15 bases outside the gene matches. This chain's CDR3 is CASSLQLKPGQVGYTF. CDR3 in DNA: TGTGCCAGCAGCCTACAGCTAAAACCGGGACAGGTTGGCTACACCTTC.

This clonotype was seen many times. V gene TRBV20-1 combines with J gene TRBJ2-3; 10 positions agree with TRBD1. J gave up 2 bases and V 2 bases, and 7 bases lay outside the gene matches. Germline loops: CDR1 DFQATT, CDR2 SNEGSKA (reference sequence). This CDR3 spans 16 amino acids. The CDR3 loop is CSARLKGQGVTDTQYF. The CDR3 DNA reads TGCAGTGCTAGATTAAAAGGACAGGGGGTCACAGATACGCAGTATTTT.

This clonotype was counted ten times or more. This sequence joins TRBV10-2 and TRBJ2-3; weak D call: TRBD2 (6 bases). Germline assignment: CDR1 WSHSY and CDR2 SAAADI. V lost 6 bases, J lost 2 bases, and 12 bases lay in between. The CDR3 covers 14 residues. Here the CDR3 reads CASRLTSLTDTQYF. Written as DNA, the CDR3 is TGCGCCAGCAGGCTGACTAGTCTCACAGATACGCAGTATTTT.

This rearrangement joins TRBV12-3 or TRBV12-4 to TRBJ1-5; D is possibly TRBD1 (6 bases). With 1 base removed from V and 7 bases from J, the gap between germline ends came to 11 bases. This CDR3 is built from 14 residues. The CDR3 is CASSLDRVGQPQHF. The CDR3 coding sequence is TGTGCCAGCAGTTTAGACAGGGTGGGGCAGCCCCAGCATTTT.

This clonotype was picked up many times. The chain employs TRBV27 and TRBJ2-3; 9 bases map to TRBD2. The CDR3 consists of 16 residues. Germline V gives CDR1 MNHEY, CDR2 SMNVEV (reference sequence). J lost 3 bases, V lost 4 bases, and 8 bases had no gene match. Written as DNA, the CDR3 is TGTGCCAGCAGTTCCCTCGGCGGGGGGGGTACAGATACGCAGTATTTT. The encoded protein is CASSSLGGGGTDTQYF.

This clonotype occurred many times. The rearrangement joins TRBV10-3 to TRBJ1-4; 9 bases are shared with TRBD1. V dropped 0 bases and J dropped 7; count of bases not matched to a gene: 3. The V gene's germline CDR1 is ENHRY and CDR2 SYGVKD. This CDR3 contains 15 residues. CDR3 sequence (DNA): TGTGCCATCAGTGAGTCGGGGACAGGGCGTGAAAAACTGTTTTTT. Protein sequence: CAISESGTGREKLFF.